This TCR beta chain was captured by sequencing in a study of vaccination effects on CD4 cells after COVID-19. General study points: In vaccinees who were healthy, merely 1 out of 255 vaccine-induced clones cross-reacted with common cold coronaviruses.

Ahead of sequencing, the ViraFEST assay grew antigen-specific CD4+ T cells using viral peptide pools. The culture ran for under eleven days, and then CD4+ T cells were isolated. Vaccine administered to participants consisted of two doses of either BNT162b2 or mRNA-1273. The study found no prior SARS-CoV-2 infection in the vaccine recipients, who tested negative for nucleocapsid antibodies. For each well, some 1.9 million PBMC were cultured with about 10 IU/ml IL-2 and roughly 9.2 ug/ml peptides. TCRdb's table, derived via immunoSEQ multiplex PCR, lists solely in-frame clones and lacks some. This sample has about 30,000 clones, with around 80% found just once. As regards this clone: As yet, its antigen is unknown.

The CDR3 length is 13 residues. CDR1 is SEHNR, CDR2 FQNEAQ, per germline (reference sequence). The V call is TRBV7-9, the J call TRBJ2-5; 7 bases map to TRBD1. The TCR originated in a human donor who received a COVID-19 vaccine. Some clones in this sample may be carry-over from other donors' samples. Material: CD4+ T cells from PBMCs cultured with SARS-CoV-2 spike peptides, obtained after COVID-19 vaccination. Written as DNA, the CDR3 is TGTGCAACGAGACAGGGTCAACGGGAGACCCAGTACTTC. Its protein is CATRQGQRETQYF.